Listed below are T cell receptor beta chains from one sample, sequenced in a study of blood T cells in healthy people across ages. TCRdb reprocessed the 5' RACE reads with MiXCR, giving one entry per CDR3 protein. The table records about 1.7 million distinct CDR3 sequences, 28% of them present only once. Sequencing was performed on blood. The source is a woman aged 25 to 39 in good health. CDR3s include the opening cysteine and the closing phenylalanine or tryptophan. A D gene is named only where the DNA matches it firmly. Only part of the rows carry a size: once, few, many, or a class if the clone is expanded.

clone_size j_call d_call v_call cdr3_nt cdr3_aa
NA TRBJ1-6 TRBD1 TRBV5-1 TGCGCCAGCAGCTTGAGTTTGTGGGGACAGAACAATTCACCCCTCCACTTT CASSLSLWGQNNSPLHF
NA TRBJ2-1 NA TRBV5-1 TGCGCCAGCAGCTTCTCTGGACGCCCGAATGAGCAGTTCTTC CASSFSGRPNEQFF
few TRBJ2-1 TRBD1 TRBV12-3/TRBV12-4 TGTGCCAGCAGAATGGGACAGGACAATGAGCAGTTCTTC CASRMGQDNEQFF
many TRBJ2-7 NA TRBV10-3 TGTGCCATCAGTGACAGGGAAGGCAACGAGCAGTACTTC CAISDREGNEQYF
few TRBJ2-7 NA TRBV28 TGTGCCAGCAGTCTTCGGACATACTCCCCCTACGAGCAGTACTTC CASSLRTYSPYEQYF
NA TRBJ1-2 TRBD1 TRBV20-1 TGCAGTGCTGGGGGACAGGGGGACGGCTATGGCTACACCTTC CSAGGQGDGYGYTF
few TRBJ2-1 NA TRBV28 TGTGCCAGCAGACCACAGGGAAACAATGAGCAGTTCTTC CASRPQGNNEQFF
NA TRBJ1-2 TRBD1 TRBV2 TGTGCCAGCAGTGAACGTGGGGGACAGGGTTATGGCTACACCTTC CASSERGGQGYGYTF
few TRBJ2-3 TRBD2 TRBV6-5 TGTGCCAGCAGTGGACTAGCGGGAACGCAGTATTTT CASSGLAGTQYF
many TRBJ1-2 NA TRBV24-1 TGTGCCACCTCAGATGCGGGGGCAGGCTATGGCTACACCTTC CATSDAGAGYGYTF
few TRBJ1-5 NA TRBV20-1 TGCAGTGCTTCGAGACCGAACAATCAGCCCCAGCATTTT CSASRPNNQPQHF
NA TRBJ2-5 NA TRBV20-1 TGCAGTGCCCTCTCTTTAGGGGGGCGGGAGCAGTACTTC CSALSLGGREQYF
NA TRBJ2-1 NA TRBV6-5 TGTGCCAGCAAGAATACCGACAGTAGCTCCTACAATGAGCAGTTCTTC CASKNTDSSSYNEQFF
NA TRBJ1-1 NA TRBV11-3 TGTGCCAGCAGCTTAGTCGAGACGTTCGGCTTCTTT CASSLVETFGFF
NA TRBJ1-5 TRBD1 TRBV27 TGTGCCAGCAGCGTTGGTAGTCCAGGGGGCTTGAGCAATCAGCCCCAGCATTTT CASSVGSPGGLSNQPQHF
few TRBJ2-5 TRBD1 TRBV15 TGTGCCACCAGCAGAGACGGGGACAGGTACCAAGAGACCCAGTACTTC CATSRDGDRYQETQYF
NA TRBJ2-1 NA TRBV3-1 TGTGCCAGCAGCCCCCGATATGCGGACAATGAGCAGTTCTTC CASSPRYADNEQFF
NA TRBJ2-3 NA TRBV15 TGTGCCACCAGCAGAGATGCCCAGACCGGCGCTAGCACAGATACGCAGTATTTT CATSRDAQTGASTDTQYF
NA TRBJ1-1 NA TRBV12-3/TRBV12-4 NA CASSTSDRFTEAFF
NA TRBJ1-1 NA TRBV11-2 TGTGCCAGCAGCTTAGCGCCAGGGCGGGGAACTGAAGCTTTCTTT CASSLAPGRGTEAFF
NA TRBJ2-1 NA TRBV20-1 TGCAGTGCGGGGGCCTTGAGCTCCTACAATGAGCAGTTCTTC CSAGALSSYNEQFF
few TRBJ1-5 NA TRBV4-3 TGCGCCAGCAGCCTTACCCTGTCGGCAGTTAGCAATCAGCCCCAGCATTTT CASSLTLSAVSNQPQHF